The T cell receptor beta chain under discussion was sequenced for a study of OX40 agonist ivuxolimab in advanced cancers. Using immunoSEQ multiplex PCR, the repertoire was profiled, and TCRdb retains in-frame clones only, with some absent. The sample carries about 46,000 clones, over 65% recorded once. CDR1 is SGHTA, CDR2 FQGTGA, per germline. J lost 5 bases, V lost 5 bases, and 3 bases had no gene match. The CDR3 runs 13 residues. The chain employs TRBV7-3 and TRBJ1-1, with 9 nucleotides matching TRBD1. This sample comprised CD4+ or CD8+ T cells sorted from blood, obtained in a trial of the OX40 agonist ivuxolimab. This receptor was obtained from an adult with an advanced solid tumor such as melanoma, head and neck, liver or kidney cancer. CDR3: CASSMTGGTEAFF. CDR3 nucleotide sequence: TGTGCCAGCAGCATGACAGGGGGAACTGAAGCTTTCTTT.